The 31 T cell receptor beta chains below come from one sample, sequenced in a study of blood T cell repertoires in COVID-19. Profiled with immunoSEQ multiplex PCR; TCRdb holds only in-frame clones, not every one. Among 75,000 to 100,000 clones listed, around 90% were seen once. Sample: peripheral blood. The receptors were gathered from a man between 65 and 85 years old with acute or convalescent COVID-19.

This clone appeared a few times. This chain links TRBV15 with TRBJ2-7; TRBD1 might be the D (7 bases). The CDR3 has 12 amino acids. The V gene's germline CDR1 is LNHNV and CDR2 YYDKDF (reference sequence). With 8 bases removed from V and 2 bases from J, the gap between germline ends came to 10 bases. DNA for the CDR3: TGTGCCACCGCAGGGGGGCCCTACGAGCAGTACTTC. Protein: CATAGGPYEQYF.

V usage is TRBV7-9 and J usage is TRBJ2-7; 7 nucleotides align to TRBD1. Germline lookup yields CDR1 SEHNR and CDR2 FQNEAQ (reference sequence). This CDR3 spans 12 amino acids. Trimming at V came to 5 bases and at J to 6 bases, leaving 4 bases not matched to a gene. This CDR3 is CASSLQGSEQYF. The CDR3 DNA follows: TGTGCCAGCAGCCTACAGGGGTCCGAGCAGTACTTC.

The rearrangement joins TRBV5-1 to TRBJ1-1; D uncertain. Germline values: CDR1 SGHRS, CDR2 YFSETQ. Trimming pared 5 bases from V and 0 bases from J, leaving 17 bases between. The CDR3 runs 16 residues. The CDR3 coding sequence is TGCGCCAGCAGGTTTGCTGCAGACTTCATGAACACTGAAGCTTTCTTT. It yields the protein CASRFAADFMNTEAFF. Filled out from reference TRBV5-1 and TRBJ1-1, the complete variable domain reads KAGVTQTPRYLIKTRGQQVTLSCSPISGHRSVSWYQQTPGQGLQFLFEYFSETQRNKGNFPGRFSGRQFSNSRSEMNVSTLELGDSALYLCASRFAADFMNTEAFFGQGTRLTVV.

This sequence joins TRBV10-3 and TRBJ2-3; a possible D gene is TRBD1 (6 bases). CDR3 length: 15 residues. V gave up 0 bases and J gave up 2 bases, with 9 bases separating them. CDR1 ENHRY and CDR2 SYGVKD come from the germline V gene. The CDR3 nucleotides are TGTGCCATCAGTGAGTCCCAGGGGAACACAGATACGCAGTATTTT. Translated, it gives CAISESQGNTDTQYF.

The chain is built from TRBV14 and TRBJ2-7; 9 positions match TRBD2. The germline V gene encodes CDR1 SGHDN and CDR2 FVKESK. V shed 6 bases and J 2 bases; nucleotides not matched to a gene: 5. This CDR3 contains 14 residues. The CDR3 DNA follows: TGTGCCAGCAGACATAGCGGGAGTGCCTACGAGCAGTACTTC. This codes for CASRHSGSAYEQYF.

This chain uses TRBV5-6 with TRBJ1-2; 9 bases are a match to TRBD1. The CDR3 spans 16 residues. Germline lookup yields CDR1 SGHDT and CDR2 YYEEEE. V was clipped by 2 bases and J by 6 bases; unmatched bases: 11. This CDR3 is CASSFGTGRLSDGYTF. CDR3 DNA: TGTGCCAGCAGCTTTGGGACAGGGAGATTATCCGATGGCTACACCTTC.

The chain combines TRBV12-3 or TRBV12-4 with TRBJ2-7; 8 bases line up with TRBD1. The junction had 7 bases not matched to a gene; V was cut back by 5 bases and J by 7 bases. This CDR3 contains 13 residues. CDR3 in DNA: TGTGCCAGCAGTGACAGGGGTCTGGGGGAGCAGTACTTC. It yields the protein CASSDRGLGEQYF.

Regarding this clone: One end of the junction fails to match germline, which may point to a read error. The CDR3 DNA reads TGTGCCAGCAGACAAGACAGGGTATTGAATGAGCAGTTCTTC. It translates to CASRQDRVLNEQFF. The rearrangement links TRBV3-1 (or the pseudogene TRBV3-2) to TRBJ2-1; 7 bases map to TRBD1. The CDR3 runs to 14 residues. Germline V gene sequence: CDR1 LGHDT, CDR2 YNNKEL (reference sequence).

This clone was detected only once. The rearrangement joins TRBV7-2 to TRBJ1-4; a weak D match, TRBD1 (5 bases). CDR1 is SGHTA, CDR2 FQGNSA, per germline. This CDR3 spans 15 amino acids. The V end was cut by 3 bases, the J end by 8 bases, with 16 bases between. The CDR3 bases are TGTGCCAGCAGCTTTAGTGACAGCACATCCGAAAAACTGTTTTTT. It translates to CASSFSDSTSEKLFF.

The CDR3 reads CASSVGPGTESPLHF. As DNA, the CDR3 is TGTGCCAGCAGCGTAGGCCCCGGGACAGAATCACCCCTCCACTTT. This chain joins TRBV9 and TRBJ1-6; 7 bases are a match to TRBD1. V shed 0 bases and J 10 bases; nucleotides not matched to a gene: 7. Germline V gene data show CDR1 as SGDLS and CDR2 as YYNGEE. The CDR3 loop spans 15 amino acids. Full variable domain (outside the CDR3, taken from reference TRBV9 and TRBJ1-6): DSGVTQTPKHLITATGQRVTLRCSPRSGDLSVYWYQQSLDQGLQFLIQYYNGEERAKGNILERFSAQQFPDLHSELNLSSLELGDSALYFCASSVGPGTESPLHFGNGTRLTVT.

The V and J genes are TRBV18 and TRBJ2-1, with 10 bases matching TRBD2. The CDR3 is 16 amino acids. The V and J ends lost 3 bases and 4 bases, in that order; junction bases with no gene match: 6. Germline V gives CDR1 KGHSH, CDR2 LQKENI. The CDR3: CASSPFTSGDYNEQFF. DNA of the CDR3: TGTGCCAGCTCACCCTTCACTAGCGGGGATTACAATGAGCAGTTCTTC.

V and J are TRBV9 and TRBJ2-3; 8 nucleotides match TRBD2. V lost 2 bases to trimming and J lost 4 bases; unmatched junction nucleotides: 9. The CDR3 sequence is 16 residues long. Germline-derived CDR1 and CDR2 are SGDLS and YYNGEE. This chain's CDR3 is CASSVRAGAGSDTQYF. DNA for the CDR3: TGTGCCAGCAGCGTGAGAGCGGGAGCGGGGTCAGATACGCAGTATTTT.

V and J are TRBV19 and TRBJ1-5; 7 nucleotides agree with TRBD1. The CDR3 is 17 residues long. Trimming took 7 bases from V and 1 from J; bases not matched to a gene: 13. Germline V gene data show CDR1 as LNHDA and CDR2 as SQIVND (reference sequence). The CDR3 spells CASTLLGRGQSNQPQHF. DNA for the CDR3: TGTGCCAGTACCCTCCTAGGTAGGGGACAGAGCAATCAGCCCCAGCATTTT.

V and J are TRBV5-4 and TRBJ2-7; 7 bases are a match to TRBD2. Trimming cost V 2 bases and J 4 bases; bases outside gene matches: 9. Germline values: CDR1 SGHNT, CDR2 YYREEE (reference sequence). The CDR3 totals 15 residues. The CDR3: CASSLYGEGPYEQYF. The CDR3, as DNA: TGTGCCAGCAGCTTATATGGGGAGGGACCTTACGAGCAGTACTTC.

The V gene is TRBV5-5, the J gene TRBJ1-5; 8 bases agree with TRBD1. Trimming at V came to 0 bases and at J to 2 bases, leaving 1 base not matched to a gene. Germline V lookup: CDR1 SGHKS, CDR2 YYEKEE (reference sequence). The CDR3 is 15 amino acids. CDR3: CASSLAGQGNQPQHF. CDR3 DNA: TGTGCCAGCAGCTTGGCGGGACAGGGCAATCAGCCCCAGCATTTT. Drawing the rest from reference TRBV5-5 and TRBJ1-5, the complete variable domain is DAGVTQSPTHLIKTRGQQVTLRCSPISGHKSVSWYQQVLGQGPQFIFQYYEKEERGRGNFPDRFSARQFPNYSSELNVNALLLGDSALYLCASSLAGQGNQPQHFGDGTRLSIL.

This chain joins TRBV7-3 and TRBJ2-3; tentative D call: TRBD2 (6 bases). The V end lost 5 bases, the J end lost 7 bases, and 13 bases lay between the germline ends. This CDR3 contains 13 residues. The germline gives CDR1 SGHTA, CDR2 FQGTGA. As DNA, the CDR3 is TGTGCCAGCAGCCAAATCGGACTATATACGCAGTATTTT. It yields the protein CASSQIGLYTQYF.

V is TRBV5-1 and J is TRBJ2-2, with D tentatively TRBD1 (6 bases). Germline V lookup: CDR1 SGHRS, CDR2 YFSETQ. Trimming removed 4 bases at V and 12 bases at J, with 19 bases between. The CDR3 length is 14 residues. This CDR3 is CASSPSLGQGKLFF. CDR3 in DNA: TGCGCCAGCAGCCCGAGCCTGGGGCAGGGGAAGCTGTTTTTT.

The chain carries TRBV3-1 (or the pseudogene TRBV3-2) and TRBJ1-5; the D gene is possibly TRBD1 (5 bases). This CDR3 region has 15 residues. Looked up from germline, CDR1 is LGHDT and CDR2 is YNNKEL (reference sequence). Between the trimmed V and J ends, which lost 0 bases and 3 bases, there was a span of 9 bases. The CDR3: CASSQDDRANQPQHF. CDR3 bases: TGTGCCAGCAGCCAAGACGACAGAGCCAATCAGCCCCAGCATTTT.

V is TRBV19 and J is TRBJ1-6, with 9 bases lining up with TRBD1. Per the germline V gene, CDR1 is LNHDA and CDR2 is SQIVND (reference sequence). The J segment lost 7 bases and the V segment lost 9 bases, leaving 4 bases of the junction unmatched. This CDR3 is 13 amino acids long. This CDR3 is CASRDRGNSPLHF. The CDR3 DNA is TGTGCCAGCAGAGACAGGGGGAATTCACCCCTCCACTTT. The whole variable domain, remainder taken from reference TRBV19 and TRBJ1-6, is DGGITQSPKYLFRKEGQNVTLSCEQNLNHDAMYWYRQDPGQGLRLIYYSQIVNDFQKGDIAEGYSVSREKKESFPLTVTSAQKNPTAFYLCASRDRGNSPLHFGNGTRLTVT.

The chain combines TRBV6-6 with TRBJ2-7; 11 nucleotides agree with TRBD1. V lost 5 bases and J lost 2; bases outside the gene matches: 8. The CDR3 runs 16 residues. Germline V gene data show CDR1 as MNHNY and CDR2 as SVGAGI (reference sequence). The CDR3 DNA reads TGTGCCAGCAGTGGACAGGGGGCCCCCAAGCCCTACGAGCAGTACTTC. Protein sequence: CASSGQGAPKPYEQYF.

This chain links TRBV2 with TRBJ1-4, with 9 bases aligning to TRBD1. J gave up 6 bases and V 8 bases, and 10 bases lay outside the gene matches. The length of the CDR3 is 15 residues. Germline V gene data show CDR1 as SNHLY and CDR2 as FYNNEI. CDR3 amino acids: CASSGQGLYDEKLFF. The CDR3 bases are TGTGCCAGCTCGGGACAGGGCTTGTATGATGAAAAACTGTTTTTT.

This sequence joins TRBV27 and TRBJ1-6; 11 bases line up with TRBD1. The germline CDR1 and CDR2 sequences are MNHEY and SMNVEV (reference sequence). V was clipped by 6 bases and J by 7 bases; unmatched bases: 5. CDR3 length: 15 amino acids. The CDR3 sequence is CASSYRDRGNSPLHF. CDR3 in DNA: TGTGCCAGCAGCTACCGGGACAGGGGGAATTCACCCCTCCACTTT.

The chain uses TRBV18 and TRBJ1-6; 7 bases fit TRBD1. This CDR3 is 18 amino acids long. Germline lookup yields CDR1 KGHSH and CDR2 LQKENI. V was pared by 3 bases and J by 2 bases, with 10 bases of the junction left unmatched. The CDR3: CASSPGLTGSTYNSPLHF. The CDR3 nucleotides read TGTGCCAGCTCACCGGGCCTGACAGGGTCGACCTATAATTCACCCCTCCACTTT.

CDR3 amino acids: CASSPGTGDHEKLFF. The CDR3 coding sequence is TGTGCCAGCTCACCAGGTACAGGGGATCATGAAAAACTGTTTTTT. The chain couples TRBV18 to TRBJ1-4; TRBD1 aligns across 7 bases. V lost 2 bases and J lost 6; bases outside the gene matches: 6. Per germline, CDR1 KGHSH and CDR2 LQKENI. The CDR3 extends over 15 amino acids.

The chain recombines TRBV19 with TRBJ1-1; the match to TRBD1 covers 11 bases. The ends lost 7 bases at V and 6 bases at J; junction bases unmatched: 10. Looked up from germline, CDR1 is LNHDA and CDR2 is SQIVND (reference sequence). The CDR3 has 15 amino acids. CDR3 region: CASTQPKGQGAEAFF. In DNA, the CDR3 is TGTGCCAGTACCCAACCAAAGGGACAGGGGGCTGAAGCTTTCTTT.

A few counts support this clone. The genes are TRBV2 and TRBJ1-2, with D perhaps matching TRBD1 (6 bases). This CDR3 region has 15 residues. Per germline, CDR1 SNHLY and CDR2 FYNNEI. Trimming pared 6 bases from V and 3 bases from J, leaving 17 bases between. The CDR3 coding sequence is TGTGCCAGCAGGGGGCCGAGGGGGAGGGACTATGGCTACACCTTC. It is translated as CASRGPRGRDYGYTF.

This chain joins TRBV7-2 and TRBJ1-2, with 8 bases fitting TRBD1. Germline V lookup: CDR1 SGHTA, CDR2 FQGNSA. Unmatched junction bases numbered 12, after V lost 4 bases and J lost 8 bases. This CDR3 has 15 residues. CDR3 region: CASSSIPGQVGGYTF. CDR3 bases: TGTGCCAGCAGCTCTATTCCGGGACAGGTGGGAGGCTACACCTTC.

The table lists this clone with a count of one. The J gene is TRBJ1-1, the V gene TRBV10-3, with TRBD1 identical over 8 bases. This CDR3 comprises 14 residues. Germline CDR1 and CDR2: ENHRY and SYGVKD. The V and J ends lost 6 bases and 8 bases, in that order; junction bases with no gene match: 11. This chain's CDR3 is CAIRTGDVTGEAFF. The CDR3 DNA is TGTGCCATCAGGACAGGGGATGTAACAGGAGAAGCTTTCTTT.

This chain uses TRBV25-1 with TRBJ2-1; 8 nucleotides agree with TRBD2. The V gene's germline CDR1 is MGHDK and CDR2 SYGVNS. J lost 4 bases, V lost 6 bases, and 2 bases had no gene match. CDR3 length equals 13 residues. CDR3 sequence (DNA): TGTGCCAGCAGACTAGCGGAATACAATGAGCAGTTCTTC. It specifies CASRLAEYNEQFF.

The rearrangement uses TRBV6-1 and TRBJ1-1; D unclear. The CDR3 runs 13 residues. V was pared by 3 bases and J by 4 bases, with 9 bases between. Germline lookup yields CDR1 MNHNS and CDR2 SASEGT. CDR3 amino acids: CASSDYSFTEAFF. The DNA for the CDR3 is TGTGCCAGCAGTGATTACAGTTTCACTGAAGCTTTCTTT.

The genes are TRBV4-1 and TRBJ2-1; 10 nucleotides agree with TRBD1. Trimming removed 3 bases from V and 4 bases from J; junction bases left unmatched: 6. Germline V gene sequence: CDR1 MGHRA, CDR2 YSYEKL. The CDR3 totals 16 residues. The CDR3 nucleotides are TGCGCCAGCAGCCAGGACGGGACAGGGGCATACAATGAGCAGTTCTTC. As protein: CASSQDGTGAYNEQFF.